Shown below are 30 T cell receptor beta chains from a single sample sequenced in a study of blood T cell repertoires in COVID-19. Using immunoSEQ multiplex PCR, the repertoire was profiled, and TCRdb retains in-frame clones only, with some absent. The sample includes some 220,000 clones, around four fifths of them seen just once. Sequencing was carried out using peripheral blood. The source of these receptors is a woman over 75 with active or convalescent COVID-19.

This CDR3 is CASRPPGSSGWVNEQFF. In nucleotides, the CDR3 is TGTGCCAGCAGGCCGCCTGGTTCTAGCGGGTGGGTTAATGAGCAGTTCTTC. The chain links TRBV2 to TRBJ2-1; TRBD2 matches at 8 bases. V was pared by 6 bases and J by 7 bases, with 17 bases of the junction left unmatched. The CDR3 totals 17 residues. CDR1 SNHLY and CDR2 FYNNEI come from the germline V gene. Variable domain in full (rest from reference TRBV2 and TRBJ2-1): EPEVTQTPSHQVTQMGQEVILRCVPISNHLYFYWYRQILGQKVEFLVSFYNNEISEKSEIFDDQFSVERPDGSNFTLKIRSTKLEDSAMYFCASRPPGSSGWVNEQFFGPGTRLTVL.

V and J are TRBV10-3 and TRBJ2-2; 8 bases are a match to TRBD1. Germline V gene data show CDR1 as ENHRY and CDR2 as SYGVKD. The V and J ends lost 6 bases and 5 bases, in that order; junction bases with no gene match: 5. The CDR3 has 14 amino acids. The DNA of the CDR3 is TGTGCCATCAGAGGACAGGGAGATACCGGGGAGCTGTTTTTT. Amino acid sequence: CAIRGQGDTGELFF.

The chain couples TRBV6-6 to TRBJ2-1, with D tentatively TRBD2 (6 bases). Looked up from germline, CDR1 is MNHNY and CDR2 is SVGAGI (reference sequence). The ends were cut back, 7 bases at V and 5 bases at J, with 18 bases in the middle. The CDR3 contains 15 residues. The CDR3 reads CASTEPGLSHNEQFF. DNA of the CDR3: TGTGCCAGCACCGAACCGGGACTTTCACACAATGAGCAGTTCTTC.

DNA for the CDR3: TGTGCCAGCAGTTACTCCCCCGGCGGGAGCTTTGGTGAGCAGTTCTTC. Its translation: CASSYSPGGSFGEQFF. The chain couples TRBV6-5 to TRBJ2-1, with TRBD2 matching 7 bases. The length of the CDR3 is 16 residues. Germline assignment: CDR1 MNHEY and CDR2 SVGAGI. With V trimmed by 0 bases and J by 9 bases, 11 bases remained unmatched.

The chain links TRBV6-1 to TRBJ1-3, with D hard to call. The CDR3 runs to 16 residues. Between the trimmed V and J ends, which lost 2 bases and 2 bases, there was a span of 13 bases. Germline V lookup: CDR1 MNHNS, CDR2 SASEGT. CDR3 protein: CASSESVPGTGNTIYF. The CDR3 nucleotides are TGTGCCAGCAGTGAATCTGTCCCGGGGACTGGAAACACCATATATTTT.

CDR3: CASSLTAVANYGYTF. The DNA of the CDR3 is TGTGCCAGCAGCTTGACGGCGGTAGCTAACTATGGCTACACCTTC. The V and J genes are TRBV5-5 and TRBJ1-2, with D hard to call. Trimming cost V 1 base and J 0 bases, with 10 bases left between them. The CDR3 is 15 amino acids. Germline values: CDR1 SGHKS, CDR2 YYEKEE (reference sequence).

The V gene is TRBV9, the J gene TRBJ2-1; TRBD2 matches at 10 bases. The CDR3 loop spans 17 amino acids. Germline V CDR1 and CDR2: SGDLS, YYNGEE. With 4 bases clipped from V and 7 bases from J, the junction kept 14 bases outside the gene matches. The CDR3 nucleotides read TGTGCCAGCAGCACCACCACCCAGCGGGAGGGAATAAATGAGCAGTTCTTC. It encodes CASSTTTQREGINEQFF.

V is TRBV18 and J is TRBJ2-2; TRBD1 might be the D (5 bases). Germline V gene sequence: CDR1 KGHSH, CDR2 LQKENI. V lost 3 bases and J 7 bases, leaving 12 bases between the germline ends. The CDR3 extends over 14 amino acids. CDR3 protein: CASSPSRVDGELFF. CDR3 nucleotides: TGTGCCAGCTCACCGTCCAGGGTGGACGGGGAGCTGTTTTTT.

V is TRBV2 and J is TRBJ1-1, with D perhaps matching TRBD1 (6 bases). The V and J ends lost 6 bases and 2 bases respectively, with 10 bases between them. This CDR3 region has 13 residues. Germline CDR1 and CDR2: SNHLY and FYNNEI. The CDR3 here is CASREQGNTEAFF. The CDR3 DNA reads as TGTGCCAGCAGAGAACAGGGCAACACTGAAGCTTTCTTT.

The table lists this clone with a few counts. The chain couples TRBV2 to TRBJ2-1, with D possibly TRBD1 on 5 matching bases. The CDR3 sequence is 14 residues long. Germline CDR1 is SNHLY and CDR2 is FYNNEI. V lost 6 bases, J lost 3 bases, and 12 bases lay in between. CDR3 loop: CASRGQGDYNEQFF. The CDR3 DNA reads as TGTGCCAGCAGAGGGCAGGGTGACTACAATGAGCAGTTCTTC.

V usage is TRBV7-6 and J usage is TRBJ2-2, with no clear D. The germline V gene has CDR1 SGHVS and CDR2 FNYEAQ. V was pared by 4 bases and J by 0 bases, with 12 bases between. The CDR3 runs 16 residues. CDR3 residues: CASSSRRPPNTGELFF. CDR3 sequence (DNA): TGTGCCAGCAGCTCCCGCAGGCCCCCGAACACCGGGGAGCTGTTTTTT.

The rearrangement joins TRBV19 to TRBJ2-1; 7 bases match TRBD1. The CDR3 is made up of 13 amino acids. V lost 2 bases to trimming and J lost 15 bases; unmatched junction nucleotides: 10. Germline loops: CDR1 LNHDA, CDR2 SQIVND (reference sequence). The CDR3 protein is CASSIIRQGRLFF. The CDR3 bases are TGTGCCAGTAGTATAATACGACAGGGTAGATTGTTCTTC.

This chain connects TRBV6-5 to TRBJ2-7, with D maybe TRBD2 (5 bases). Germline V lookup: CDR1 MNHEY, CDR2 SVGAGI. Trimming removed 6 bases at V and 2 bases at J, with 11 bases between. CDR3 size: 13 residues. CDR3 residues: CASRQTKTYEQYF. For the CDR3, the DNA is TGTGCCAGCAGACAGACTAAAACCTACGAGCAGTACTTC.

The rearrangement joins TRBV9 to TRBJ1-1; D call uncertain. Germline CDR1 reads SGDLS; CDR2 reads YYNGEE. V lost 2 bases and J lost 5, with 10 bases in between. The CDR3 runs to 13 residues. The CDR3: CASSVSSGTEAFF. The DNA of the CDR3 is TGTGCCAGCAGCGTGAGTTCAGGAACTGAAGCTTTCTTT.

The chain joins TRBV5-1 to TRBJ1-4; 9 positions agree with TRBD1. There are 14 residues in the CDR3. After removal of 6 bases from V and 5 bases from J, the junction contained 5 bases not matched to a gene. CDR1 is SGHRS, CDR2 YFSETQ, per germline. The CDR3, as DNA: TGCGCCAGCAAACCAGGGACAGGGAATGAAAAACTGTTTTTT. Amino acid sequence: CASKPGTGNEKLFF.

The chain combines TRBV9 with TRBJ1-2, with D perhaps TRBD1 (6 bases). From germline, CDR1 is SGDLS and CDR2 YYNGEE. V shed 1 base and J shed 6 bases, with 28 bases lying between them. The CDR3 runs to 19 residues. The CDR3 spells CASSVNIGTKGKGINGYTF. CDR3 bases: TGTGCCAGCAGCGTAAATATAGGGACAAAGGGTAAAGGAATTAATGGCTACACCTTC.

The table lists this clone with a few counts. V and J are TRBV27 and TRBJ2-7; 8 bases are shared with TRBD2. The CDR3 sequence is 14 residues long. After removal of 3 bases from V and 4 bases from J, the junction contained 5 bases not matched to a gene. Germline-derived CDR1 and CDR2 are MNHEY and SMNVEV (reference sequence). The CDR3 DNA reads TGTGCCAGCAGTTTTGTAGCGGGACCTTACGAGCAGTACTTC. Amino acids: CASSFVAGPYEQYF.

J is TRBJ1-5 and V is TRBV19; a possible D gene is TRBD1 (5 bases). CDR1 and CDR2 (germline): LNHDA, SQIVND (reference sequence). V was clipped by 6 bases and J by 4 bases, with 16 bases between them. The CDR3 is 15 residues long. In nucleotides, the CDR3 is TGTGCCAGTAGCAGTCGACAGACGCAGAATCAGCCCCAGCATTTT. Amino acid sequence: CASSSRQTQNQPQHF. The full variable domain, completed using reference TRBV19 and TRBJ1-5, is DGGITQSPKYLFRKEGQNVTLSCEQNLNHDAMYWYRQDPGQGLRLIYYSQIVNDFQKGDIAEGYSVSREKKESFPLTVTSAQKNPTAFYLCASSSRQTQNQPQHFGDGTRLSIL.

In its sample, this clone was seen once. Other DNA sequences in the sample encode the same CDR3. J is TRBJ2-1 and V is TRBV18, with 10 bases fitting TRBD2. V shed 3 bases and J 4 bases; nucleotides not matched to a gene: 3. This CDR3 is built from 15 residues. CDR1 and CDR2 from the germline V gene are KGHSH and LQKENI. CDR3 region: CASSPGTSAYNEQFF. The CDR3 coding sequence is TGTGCCAGCTCACCTGGGACTAGCGCTTACAATGAGCAGTTCTTC.

The chain uses TRBV6-2 or TRBV6-3 and TRBJ1-2, with D perhaps TRBD1 (6 bases). The CDR3 consists of 14 residues. Germline lookup yields CDR1 MNHEY and CDR2 SVGEGT. V lost 4 bases to trimming and J lost 8 bases, with 17 bases between them. CDR3: CASSWRTDSGGYTF. In DNA form, the CDR3 reads TGTGCCAGCAGTTGGCGGACAGACTCAGGGGGCTACACCTTC.

J is TRBJ1-2 and V is TRBV5-4; D is perhaps TRBD1 (6 bases). Trimming left V 4 bases short and J 5 bases short, with 15 bases between. CDR1 is SGHNT and CDR2 is YYREEE in the germline V gene (reference sequence). CDR3 length equals 14 residues. CDR3 sequence (DNA): TGTGCCAGCAGCCCGTGGGGGCAGGAATATGGCTACACCTTC. It is translated as CASSPWGQEYGYTF.

The chain recombines TRBV6-2 or TRBV6-3 with TRBJ2-5; no clear D. The germline V gene encodes CDR1 MNHEY and CDR2 SVGEGT. The V end lost 6 bases, the J end lost 5 bases, and 13 bases lay between the germline ends. There are 13 residues in the CDR3. CDR3 region: CASSPLEQETQYF. CDR3 nucleotides: TGTGCCAGCAGCCCTCTTGAACAGGAGACCCAGTACTTC.

The CDR3 protein is CASSPAGVPYEQYF. The CDR3 nucleotides are TGTGCCAGCAGCCCAGCGGGGGTTCCCTACGAGCAGTACTTC. This chain links TRBV11-3 with TRBJ2-7, with 8 bases aligning to TRBD2. V shed 5 bases and J 2 bases; nucleotides not matched to a gene: 5. Germline V gene sequence: CDR1 SGHNT, CDR2 YENEEA. There are 14 residues in the CDR3.

Only a few counts were recorded for this clone. The chain employs TRBV27 and TRBJ2-2; 13 bases line up with TRBD2. This CDR3 comprises 18 residues. The V gene end was trimmed by 3 bases and the J gene end by 4 bases; junction bases not matched to a gene: 8. Looked up from germline, CDR1 is MNHEY and CDR2 is SMNVEV (reference sequence). The CDR3 here is CASSLRLAGGEITGELFF. The CDR3 nucleotides read TGTGCCAGCAGTTTGAGACTAGCGGGGGGTGAGATCACCGGGGAGCTGTTTTTT.

The CDR3 sequence is CASSEGGKEGGYTF. CDR3 in DNA: TGTGCCAGCAGTGAAGGCGGGAAGGAGGGGGGCTACACCTTC. The chain joins TRBV6-1 to TRBJ1-2, with D tentatively TRBD1 (5 bases). The CDR3 spans 14 residues. Trimming stripped 1 base from V and 8 bases from J, with 14 bases between. Germline V gene lookup returns CDR1 MNHNS and CDR2 SASEGT.

The chain has TRBV28 and TRBJ1-3; D unresolved. The CDR3 length is 11 residues. Trimming took 4 bases from V and 4 from J, leaving 2 bases between them. Germline V gene lookup returns CDR1 MDHEN and CDR2 SYDVKM. CDR3 residues: CASSSGNTIYF. The CDR3 bases are TGTGCCAGCAGTTCGGGAAACACCATATATTTT.

In this sample, this clone turned up a few times. The rearrangement uses TRBV7-9 and TRBJ1-5, with D unresolved. Trimming took off 5 bases at V and 5 bases at J, with 19 bases between the two ends. The CDR3 sequence is 16 residues long. Per germline, CDR1 SEHNR and CDR2 FQNEAQ (reference sequence). The CDR3 DNA is TGTGCCAGCAGCCCAGGTGGGAGGACCGACGATCAGCCCCAGCATTTT. The encoded protein is CASSPGGRTDDQPQHF.

The chain links TRBV25-1 to TRBJ2-1; 9 bases match TRBD2. The V segment lost 5 bases and the J segment 7 bases; nucleotides outside the gene matches: 6. The germline V gene encodes CDR1 MGHDK and CDR2 SYGVNS. CDR3 length equals 14 residues. CDR3 protein: CASSQSGRWNEQFF. The CDR3 DNA reads as TGTGCCAGCAGTCAAAGCGGGAGGTGGAATGAGCAGTTCTTC.

In nucleotides, the CDR3 is TGCGCCAGCAGCCCTAACCAAGGGGCTGGCTATGGCTACACCTTC. Encoded protein: CASSPNQGAGYGYTF. This chain uses TRBV4-3 with TRBJ1-2; perhaps TRBD1 as D (5 bases). This CDR3 has 15 amino acids. V lost 4 bases and J 4 bases, leaving 16 bases between the germline ends. The germline V gene has CDR1 LGHNA and CDR2 YSLEER.

The V gene is TRBV7-9, the J gene TRBJ2-7; 9 nucleotides agree with TRBD1. This CDR3 is built from 15 residues. V shed 1 base and J 2 bases; nucleotides not matched to a gene: 3. CDR1 is SEHNR and CDR2 is FQNEAQ in the germline V gene (reference sequence). The CDR3 DNA reads TGTGCCAGCAGCTTAGGGGACAGGGTCCCCTACGAGCAGTACTTC. Protein: CASSLGDRVPYEQYF.